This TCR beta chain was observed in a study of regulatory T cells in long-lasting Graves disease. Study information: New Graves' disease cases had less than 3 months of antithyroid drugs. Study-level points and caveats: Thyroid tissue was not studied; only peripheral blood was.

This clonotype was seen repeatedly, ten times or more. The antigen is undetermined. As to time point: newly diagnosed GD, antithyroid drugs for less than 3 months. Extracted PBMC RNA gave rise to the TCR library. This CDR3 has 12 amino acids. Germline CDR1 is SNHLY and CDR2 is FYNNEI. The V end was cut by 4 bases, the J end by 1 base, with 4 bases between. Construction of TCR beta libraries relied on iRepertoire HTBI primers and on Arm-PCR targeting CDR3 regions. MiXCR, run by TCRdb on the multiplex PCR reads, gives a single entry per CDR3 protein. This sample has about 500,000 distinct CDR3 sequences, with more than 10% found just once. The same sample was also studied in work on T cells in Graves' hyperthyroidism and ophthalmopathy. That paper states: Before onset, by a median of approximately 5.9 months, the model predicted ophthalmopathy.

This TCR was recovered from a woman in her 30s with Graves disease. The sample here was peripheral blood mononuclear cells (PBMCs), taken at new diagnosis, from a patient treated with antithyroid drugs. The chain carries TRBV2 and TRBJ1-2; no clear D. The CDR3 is CASSAVNYGYTF. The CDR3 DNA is TGTGCCAGCAGTGCAGTTAACTATGGCTACACCTTC.